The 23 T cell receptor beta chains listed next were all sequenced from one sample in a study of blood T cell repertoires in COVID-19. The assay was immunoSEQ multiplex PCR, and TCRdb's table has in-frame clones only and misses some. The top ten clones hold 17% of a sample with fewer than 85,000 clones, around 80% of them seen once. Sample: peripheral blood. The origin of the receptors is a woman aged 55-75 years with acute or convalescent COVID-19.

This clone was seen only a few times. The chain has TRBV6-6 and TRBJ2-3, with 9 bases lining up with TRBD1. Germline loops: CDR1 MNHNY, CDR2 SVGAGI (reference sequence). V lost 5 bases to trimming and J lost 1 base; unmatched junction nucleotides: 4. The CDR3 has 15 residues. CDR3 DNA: TGTGCCAGCAGTCAACGGACAGGGGGCACAGATACGCAGTATTTT. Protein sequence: CASSQRTGGTDTQYF.

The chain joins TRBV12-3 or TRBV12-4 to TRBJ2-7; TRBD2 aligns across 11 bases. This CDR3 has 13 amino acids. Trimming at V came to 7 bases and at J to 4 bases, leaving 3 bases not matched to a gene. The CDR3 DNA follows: TGTGCCAGCAAGGGACTAGCGGAATACGAGCAGTACTTC. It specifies CASKGLAEYEQYF.

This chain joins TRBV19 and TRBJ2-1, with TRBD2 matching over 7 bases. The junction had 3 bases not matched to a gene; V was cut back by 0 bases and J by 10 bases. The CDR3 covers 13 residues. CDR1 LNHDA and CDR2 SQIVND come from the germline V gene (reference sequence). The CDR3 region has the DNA TGTGCCAGTAGTATAGAGGGTAGCGGGGAGCAGTTCTTC. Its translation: CASSIEGSGEQFF. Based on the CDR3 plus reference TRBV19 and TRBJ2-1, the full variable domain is DGGITQSPKYLFRKEGQNVTLSCEQNLNHDAMYWYRQDPGQGLRLIYYSQIVNDFQKGDIAEGYSVSREKKESFPLTVTSAQKNPTAFYLCASSIEGSGEQFFGPGTRLTVL.

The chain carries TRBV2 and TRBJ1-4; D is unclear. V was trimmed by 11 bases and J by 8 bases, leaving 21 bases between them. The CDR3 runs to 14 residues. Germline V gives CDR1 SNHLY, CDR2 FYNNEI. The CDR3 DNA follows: TGTGCCGTCCAGCGGGGAGGATTGGACGAAAAACTGTTTTTT. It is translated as CAVQRGGLDEKLFF.

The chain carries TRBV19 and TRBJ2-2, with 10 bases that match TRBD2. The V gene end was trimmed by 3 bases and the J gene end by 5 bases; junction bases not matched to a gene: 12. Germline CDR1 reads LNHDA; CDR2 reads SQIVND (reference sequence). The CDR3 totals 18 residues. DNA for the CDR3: TGTGCCAGTAGTATGTTGGCTAGCGGGGGCGGGTGGACCGGGGAGCTGTTTTTT. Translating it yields CASSMLASGGGWTGELFF.

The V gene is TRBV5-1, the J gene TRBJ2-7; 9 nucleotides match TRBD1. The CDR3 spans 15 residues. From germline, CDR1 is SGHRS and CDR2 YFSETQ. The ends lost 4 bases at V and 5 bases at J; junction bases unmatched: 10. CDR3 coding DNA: TGCGCCAGCAGCGCCGGACAGGGGTGGGCAGACGAGCAGTACTTC. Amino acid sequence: CASSAGQGWADEQYF.

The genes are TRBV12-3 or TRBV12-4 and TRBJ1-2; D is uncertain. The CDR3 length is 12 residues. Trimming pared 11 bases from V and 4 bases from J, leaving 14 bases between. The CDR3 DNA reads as TGTGCCTCTACTAGGGAAATCTATGGCTACACCTTC. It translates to CASTREIYGYTF.

CDR3 amino acids: CASSVGAGSGTDTQYF. The CDR3 nucleotides read TGTGCCAGCAGCGTAGGAGCCGGGTCGGGCACAGATACGCAGTATTTT. The chain has TRBV9 and TRBJ2-3; D is unclear. The V end lost 0 bases, the J end lost 1 base, and 12 bases lay between the germline ends. This CDR3 region has 16 residues. The germline CDR1 and CDR2 sequences are SGDLS and YYNGEE.

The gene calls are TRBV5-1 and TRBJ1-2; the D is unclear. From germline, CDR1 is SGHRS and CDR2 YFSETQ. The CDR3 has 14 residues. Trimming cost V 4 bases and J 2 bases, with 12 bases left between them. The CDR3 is CASSPRTPNYGYTF. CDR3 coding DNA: TGCGCCAGCAGCCCAAGGACTCCGAACTATGGCTACACCTTC.

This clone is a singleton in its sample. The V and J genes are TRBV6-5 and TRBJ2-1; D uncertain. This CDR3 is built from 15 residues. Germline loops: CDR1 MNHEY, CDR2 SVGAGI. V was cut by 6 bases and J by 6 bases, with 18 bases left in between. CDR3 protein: CASRRVNMLINEQFF. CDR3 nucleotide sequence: TGTGCCAGCAGGCGCGTCAATATGTTAATCAATGAGCAGTTCTTC.

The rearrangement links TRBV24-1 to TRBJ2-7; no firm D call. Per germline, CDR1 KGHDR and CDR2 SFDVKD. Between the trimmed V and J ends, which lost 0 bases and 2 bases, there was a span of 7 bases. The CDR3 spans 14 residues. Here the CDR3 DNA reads TGTGCCACCAGTGATTTGGAGGTACCCTACGAGCAGTACTTC. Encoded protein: CATSDLEVPYEQYF.

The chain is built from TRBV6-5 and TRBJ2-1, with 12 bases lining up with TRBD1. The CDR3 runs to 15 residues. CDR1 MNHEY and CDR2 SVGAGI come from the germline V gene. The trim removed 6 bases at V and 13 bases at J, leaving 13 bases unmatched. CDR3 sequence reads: CASRTGTGGNNGQFF. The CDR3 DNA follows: TGTGCCAGCAGGACCGGGACAGGGGGCAATAATGGTCAGTTCTTC.

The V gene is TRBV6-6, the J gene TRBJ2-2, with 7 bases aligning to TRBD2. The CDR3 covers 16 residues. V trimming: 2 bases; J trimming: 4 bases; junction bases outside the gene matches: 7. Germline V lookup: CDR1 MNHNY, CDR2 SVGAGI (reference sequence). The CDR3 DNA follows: TGTGCCAGCAGTTACGGGGGAGGGGTAAGCACCGGGGAGCTGTTTTTT. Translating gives CASSYGGGVSTGELFF.

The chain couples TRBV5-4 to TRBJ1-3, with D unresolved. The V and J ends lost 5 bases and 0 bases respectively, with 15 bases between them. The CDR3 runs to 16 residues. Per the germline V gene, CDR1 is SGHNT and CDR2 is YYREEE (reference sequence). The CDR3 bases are TGTGCCAGCAGTCGAAGGGAAGGAGGCTCTGGAAACACCATATATTTT. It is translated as CASSRREGGSGNTIYF.

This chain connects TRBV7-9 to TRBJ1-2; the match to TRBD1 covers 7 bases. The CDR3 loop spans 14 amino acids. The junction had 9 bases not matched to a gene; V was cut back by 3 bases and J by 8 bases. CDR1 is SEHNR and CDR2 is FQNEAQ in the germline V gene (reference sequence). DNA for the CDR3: TGTGCCAGCAGCTTCCCCGACAGGGTTGAGGGCTACACCTTC. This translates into CASSFPDRVEGYTF.

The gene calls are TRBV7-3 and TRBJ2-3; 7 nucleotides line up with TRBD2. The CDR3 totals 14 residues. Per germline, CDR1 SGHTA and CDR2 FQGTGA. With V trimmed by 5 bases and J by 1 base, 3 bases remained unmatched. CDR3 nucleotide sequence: TGTGCCAGCAGCCGGGACTACCGCACAGATACGCAGTATTTT. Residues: CASSRDYRTDTQYF.

For the CDR3, the DNA is TGTGCCAGCAGCTTCGACATGAACACTGAAGCTTTCTTT. Protein: CASSFDMNTEAFF. The chain links TRBV7-8 to TRBJ1-1; D call uncertain. This CDR3 has 13 amino acids. CDR1 is SGHVS, CDR2 FQNEAQ, per germline. With 3 bases removed from V and 0 bases from J, the gap between germline ends came to 5 bases.

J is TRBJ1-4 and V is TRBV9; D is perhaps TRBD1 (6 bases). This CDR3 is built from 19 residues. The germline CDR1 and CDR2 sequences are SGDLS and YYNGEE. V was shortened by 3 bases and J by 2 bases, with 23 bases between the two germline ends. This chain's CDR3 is CASSDPSKGGRATNEKLFF. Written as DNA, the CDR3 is TGTGCCAGCAGCGACCCCAGTAAAGGGGGTCGAGCGACTAATGAAAAACTGTTTTTT.

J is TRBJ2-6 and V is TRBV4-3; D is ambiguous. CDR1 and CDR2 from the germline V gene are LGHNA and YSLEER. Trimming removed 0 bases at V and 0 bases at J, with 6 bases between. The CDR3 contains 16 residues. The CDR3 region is CASSQDSISGANVLTF. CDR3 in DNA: TGCGCCAGCAGCCAAGATTCCATCTCTGGGGCCAACGTCCTGACTTTC.

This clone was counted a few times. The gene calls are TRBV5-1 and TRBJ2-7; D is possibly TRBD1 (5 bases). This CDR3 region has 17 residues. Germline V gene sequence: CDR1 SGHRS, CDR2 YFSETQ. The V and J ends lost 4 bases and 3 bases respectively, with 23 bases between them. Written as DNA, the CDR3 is TGCGCCAGCAGCAGGGGCTTTGTGGGGCGCACAGTCTACGAGCAGTACTTC. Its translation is CASSRGFVGRTVYEQYF.

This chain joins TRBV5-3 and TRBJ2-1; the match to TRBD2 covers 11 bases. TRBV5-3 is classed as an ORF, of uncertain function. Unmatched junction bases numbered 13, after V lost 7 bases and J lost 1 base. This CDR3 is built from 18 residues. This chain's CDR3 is CAREWQPSGGKSYNEQFF. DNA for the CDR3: TGTGCCAGAGAATGGCAGCCTAGCGGGGGGAAATCCTACAATGAGCAGTTCTTC.

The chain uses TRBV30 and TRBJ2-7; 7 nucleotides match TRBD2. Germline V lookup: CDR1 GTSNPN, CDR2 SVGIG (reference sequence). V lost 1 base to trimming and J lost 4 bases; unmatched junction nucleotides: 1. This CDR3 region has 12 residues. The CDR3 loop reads CAWSERGYEQYF. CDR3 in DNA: TGTGCCTGGAGTGAGCGGGGATACGAGCAGTACTTC.

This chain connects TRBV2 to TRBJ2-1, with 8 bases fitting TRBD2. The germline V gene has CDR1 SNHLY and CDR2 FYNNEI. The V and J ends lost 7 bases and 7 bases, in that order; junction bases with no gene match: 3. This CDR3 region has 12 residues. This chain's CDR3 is CASNREGNEQFF. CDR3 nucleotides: TGTGCCAGCAACCGGGAGGGGAATGAGCAGTTCTTC.